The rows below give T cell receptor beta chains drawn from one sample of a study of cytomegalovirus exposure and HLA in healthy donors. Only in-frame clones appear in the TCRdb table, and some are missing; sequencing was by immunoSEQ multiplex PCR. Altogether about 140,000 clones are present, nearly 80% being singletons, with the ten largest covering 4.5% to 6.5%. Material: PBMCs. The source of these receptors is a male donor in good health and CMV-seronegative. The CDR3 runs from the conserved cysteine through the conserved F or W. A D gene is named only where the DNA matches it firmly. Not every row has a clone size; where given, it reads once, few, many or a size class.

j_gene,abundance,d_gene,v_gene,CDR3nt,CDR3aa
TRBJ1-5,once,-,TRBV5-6,TGTGCCAGCAGCTTTTCCAGCGCGGGGGATCAGCCCCAGCATTTT,CASSFSSAGDQPQHF
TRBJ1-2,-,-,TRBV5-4,TGTGCCAGCAGCTTTAGGTCAGCGGATTTTTATGGCTACACCTTC,CASSFRSADFYGYTF
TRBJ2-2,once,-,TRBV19,TGTGCCAGTGGGAATCTAATCGGACTCCGCACCGGGGAGCTGTTTTTT,CASGNLIGLRTGELFF
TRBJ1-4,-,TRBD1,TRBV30,TGTGCCTGGAGTGGAAAGGGGGCGGAAAAACTGTTTTTT,CAWSGKGAEKLFF
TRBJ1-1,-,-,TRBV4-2,TGTGCCAGCAGCCTTGTGACAGTGAACACTGAAGCTTTCTTT,CASSLVTVNTEAFF
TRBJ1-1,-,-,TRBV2,TGTGCCAGCAGTGAAGAGCACGGTGGTGGTGAAGCTTTCTTT,CASSEEHGGGEAFF
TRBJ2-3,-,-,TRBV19,TGTGCCAGTAGTATAGACCCAGGGACAGATACGCAGTATTTT,CASSIDPGTDTQYF
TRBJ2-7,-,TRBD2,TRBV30,TGTGCCTGGGCCGGGCGGGGGGCGTATATTAGCTACGAGCAGTACTTC,CAWAGRGAYISYEQYF
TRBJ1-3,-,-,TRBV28,TGTGCCAGCACCCAAAGACAGAGCTCTGGAAACACCATATATTTT,CASTQRQSSGNTIYF
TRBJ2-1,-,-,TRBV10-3,TGTGCCCCCAACTGCTGCAGGCTTCCCTATGAGCAGTTCTTC,CAPNCCRLPYEQFF
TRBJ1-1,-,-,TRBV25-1,TGTGCCAGCGCATCAGGGGAAACCTTTATGAACACTGAAGCTTTCTTT,CASASGETFMNTEAFF
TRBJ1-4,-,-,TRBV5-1,TGCGCCAGCAGCTTGGGGACAGCTAATGAAAAACTGTTTTTT,CASSLGTANEKLFF
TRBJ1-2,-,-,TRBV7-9,TGTGCCAGCAGCTTACCAGGGGTAGAGGAAGGCTATGGCTACACCTTC,CASSLPGVEEGYGYTF
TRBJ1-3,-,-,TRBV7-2,TGTGCCAGCAGCTTAGATTCTACTGGAAACACCATATATTTT,CASSLDSTGNTIYF
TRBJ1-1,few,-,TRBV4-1,TGCGCCAGCAGCCAGCCGATTAGGAACACTGAAGCTTTCTTT,CASSQPIRNTEAFF
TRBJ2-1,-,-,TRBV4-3,TGCGCCAGCAGCCAAGAAACCAGGTGGAATGAGCAGTTCTTC,CASSQETRWNEQFF
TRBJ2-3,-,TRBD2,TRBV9,TGTGCCAGCAGTCGGATAGCGGGGGGGGCAGATACGCAGTATTTT,CASSRIAGGADTQYF
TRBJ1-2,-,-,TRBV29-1,TGCAGCGTTAGGTCAGGGGATGGCTACACCTTC,CSVRSGDGYTF
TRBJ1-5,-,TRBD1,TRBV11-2,TGTGCCAGCAGCTTAGGGGGACAGGGGGCAGGACAGCCCCAGCATTTT,CASSLGGQGAGQPQHF
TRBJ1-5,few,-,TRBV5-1,TGCGCCAGCAGCTTGGGAGTGAAGCAGCCCCAGCATTTT,CASSLGVKQPQHF
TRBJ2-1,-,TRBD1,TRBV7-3,TGTGCCAGCAGTTATACAGGGGGTTATTCGTTCTACAATGAGCAGTTCTTC,CASSYTGGYSFYNEQFF
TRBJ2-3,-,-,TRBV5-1,TGCGCCAGCACCCACGACAGGCCCCTAGGAACAGATACGCAGTATTTT,CASTHDRPLGTDTQYF
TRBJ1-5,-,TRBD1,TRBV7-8,TGTGCCAGCACCCTGACAGGGCCGGATCAGCCCCAGCATTTT,CASTLTGPDQPQHF
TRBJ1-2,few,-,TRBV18,TGTGCCAGCTCACCGGGACTCGAGGGCACTTCTCATGGCTACACCTTC,CASSPGLEGTSHGYTF
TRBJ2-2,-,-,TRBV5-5,TGTGCCAGCAGACGTACCGAGGGAGCGGACACCGGGGAGCTGTTTTTT,CASRRTEGADTGELFF
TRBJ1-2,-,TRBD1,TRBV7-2,TGTGCCAGCAGCTTCGTGGACAGGGGAGGCGGCTACACCTTC,CASSFVDRGGGYTF
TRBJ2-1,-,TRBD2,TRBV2,TGTGCCAGCAGCTCTTCTTTCGGGGGGGGGTTCTTC,CASSSSFGGGFF
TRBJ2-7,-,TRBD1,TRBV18,TGTGCCAGCTCAACAACCGGGACAGGGCCCTACGAGCAGTACTTC,CASSTTGTGPYEQYF
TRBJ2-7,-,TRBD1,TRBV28,TGTGCCAGCAGATCAGTCGTAAAGCGGACAGGAGGTTCCTACGAGCAGTACTTC,CASRSVVKRTGGSYEQYF
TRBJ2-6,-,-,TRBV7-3,TGTGCCAGCAGCCCGAGGGGGTCTGGGGCCAACGTCCTGACTTTC,CASSPRGSGANVLTF
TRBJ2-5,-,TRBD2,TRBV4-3,TGCGCCAGCAGCCAAGATCTACAGCGGGGGACCTACTTCGGGGAGACCCAGTACTTC,CASSQDLQRGTYFGETQYF
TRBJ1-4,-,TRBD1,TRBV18,TGTGCCAGCTCACCCGGCAGGGGGCCCGAAAAACTGTTTTTT,CASSPGRGPEKLFF
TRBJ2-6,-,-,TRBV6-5,TGTGCCAGCAGTTTACAGGGATCTGGGGCCAACGTCCTGACTTTC,CASSLQGSGANVLTF
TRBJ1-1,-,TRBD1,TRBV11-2,TGTGCCAGCAGCTTAAGGACAGGGGGTATGAACACTGAAGCTTTCTTT,CASSLRTGGMNTEAFF
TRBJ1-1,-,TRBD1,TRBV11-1,TGTGCCAGCAGCCGGACAGGGGGTGGGAACACTGAAGCTTTCTTT,CASSRTGGGNTEAFF
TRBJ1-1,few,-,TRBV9,TGTGCCAGCAGCACCGAGCAAGACAGGACTACTGAAGCTTTCTTT,CASSTEQDRTTEAFF
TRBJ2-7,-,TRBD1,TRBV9,TGTGCCAGCAGCTACGGGACAGGGGTCTCCTACGAGCAGTACTTC,CASSYGTGVSYEQYF
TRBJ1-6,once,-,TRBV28,TGTGCCAGCAGTTTATCAGGGTCGGGTTCACCCCTCCACTTT,CASSLSGSGSPLHF
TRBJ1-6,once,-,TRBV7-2,TGTGCCAGCAGCTTGGGACAATCTTCACCCCTCCACTTT,CASSLGQSSPLHF
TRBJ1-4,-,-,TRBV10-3,TGTGCCATCAGGTCCGGTCCACGCCTGTTTTTT,CAIRSGPRLFF
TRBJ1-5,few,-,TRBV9,TGTGCCAGCAGCGTAGGCCCTAACCAGCCCCAGCATTTT,CASSVGPNQPQHF
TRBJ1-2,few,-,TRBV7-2,TGTGCCAGCAGCTTAGATAGCGGTGGCTACACCTTC,CASSLDSGGYTF
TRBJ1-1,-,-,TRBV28,TGTGCCAGCAGTACAGCCCCAGCTCTGTACACTGAAGCTTTCTTT,CASSTAPALYTEAFF
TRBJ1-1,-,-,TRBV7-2,TGTGCCAGCAGCTTAGGGGCAGGATACACTGAAGCTTTCTTT,CASSLGAGYTEAFF
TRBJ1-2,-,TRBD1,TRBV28,TGTGCCAGCAGTTCGCAGACCGGGACAGGGTCCGGCTACACCTTC,CASSSQTGTGSGYTF
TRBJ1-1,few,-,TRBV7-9,TGTGCCAGCAGCCAGGAGGCCGGCTTTGAAGCTTTCTTT,CASSQEAGFEAFF
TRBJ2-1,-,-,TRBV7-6,TGTGCCAGCAGCTTTTCAGGGACATACAATGAGCAGTTCTTC,CASSFSGTYNEQFF
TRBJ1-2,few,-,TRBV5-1,TGCGCCAGCAGCTCCAGGGACACTAACTATGGCTACACCTTC,CASSSRDTNYGYTF
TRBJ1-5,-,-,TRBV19,TGTGCCAGTAGTACTTCCGGGAAACTTCATCAGCCCCAGCATTTT,CASSTSGKLHQPQHF